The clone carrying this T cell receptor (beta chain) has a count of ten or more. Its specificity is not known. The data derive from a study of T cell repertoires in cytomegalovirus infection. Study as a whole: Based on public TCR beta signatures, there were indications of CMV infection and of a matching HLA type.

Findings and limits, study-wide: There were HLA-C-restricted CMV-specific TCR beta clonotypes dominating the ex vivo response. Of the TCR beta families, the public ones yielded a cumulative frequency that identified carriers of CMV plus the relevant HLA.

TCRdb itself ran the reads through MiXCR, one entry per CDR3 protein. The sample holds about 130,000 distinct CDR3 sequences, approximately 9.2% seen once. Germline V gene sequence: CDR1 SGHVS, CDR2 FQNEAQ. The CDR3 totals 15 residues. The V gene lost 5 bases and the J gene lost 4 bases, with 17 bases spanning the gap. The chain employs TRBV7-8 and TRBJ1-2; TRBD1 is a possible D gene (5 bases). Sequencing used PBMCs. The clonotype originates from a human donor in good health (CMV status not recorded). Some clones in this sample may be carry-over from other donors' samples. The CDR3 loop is CASSLSTGTVYGYTF. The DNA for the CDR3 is TGTGCCAGCAGCCTGTCCACTGGGACGGTCTATGGCTACACCTTC.